This T cell receptor beta chain derives from a study of somatic mutations in cytotoxic T cells in rheumatoid arthritis. Turning to the study itself: Patient blood, which was peripheral blood collected as 30 ml EDTA, was drawn right after diagnosis and before any treatment started.

The study's findings and limits: Significant differences in CD8+ T-cell clonality were not found between rheumatoid arthritis patients and healthy controls (age-matched).

The germline CDR1 and CDR2 sequences are SGHDT and YYEEEE. The V end lost 0 bases, the J end lost 0 bases, and 7 bases lay between the germline ends. The CDR3 loop spans 15 amino acids. Repertoires were generated with immunoSEQ multiplex PCR, while TCRdb's copy carries only in-frame clones and drops some. This sample has roughly 23,000 clones, with about four fifths found just once. A single count supports this clone. Its antigen is not identified. This TCR derives from an adult with rheumatoid arthritis. The material sequenced was CD8+ T cells sorted from blood. The chain joins TRBV5-6 to TRBJ2-1; D is undetermined. The CDR3 coding sequence is TGTGCCAGCAGCTTGGCGGCGAGCTCCTACAATGAGCAGTTCTTC. Amino acid sequence: CASSLAASSYNEQFF.